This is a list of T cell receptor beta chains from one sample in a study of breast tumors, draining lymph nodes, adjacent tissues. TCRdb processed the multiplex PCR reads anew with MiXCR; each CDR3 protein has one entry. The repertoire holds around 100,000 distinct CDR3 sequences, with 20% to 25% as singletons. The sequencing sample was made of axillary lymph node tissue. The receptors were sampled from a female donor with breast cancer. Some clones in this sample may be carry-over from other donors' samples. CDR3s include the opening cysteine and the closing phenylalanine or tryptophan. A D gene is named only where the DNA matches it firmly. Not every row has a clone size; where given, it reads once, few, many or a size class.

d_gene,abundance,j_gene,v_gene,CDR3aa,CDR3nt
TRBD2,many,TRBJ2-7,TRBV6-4,CASKRLADRSYEQYF,TGTGCCAGCAAGAGGCTAGCGGACCGCTCCTACGAGCAGTACTTC
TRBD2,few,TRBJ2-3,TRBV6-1,CASSGLRGGSVDTQYF,TGTGCCAGCAGTGGGTTGCGGGGGGGCTCGGTAGATACGCAGTATTTT
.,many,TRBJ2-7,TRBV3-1,CASSQDWSGRAQYF,TGTGCCAGCAGCCAGGACTGGTCTGGTCGCGCGCAGTACTTC
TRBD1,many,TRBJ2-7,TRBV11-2,CASSPRTGGYEQYF,TGTGCCAGCAGCCCCAGGACAGGGGGCTACGAGCAGTACTTC
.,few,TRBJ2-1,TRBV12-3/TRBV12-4,CASRTGSRRGQFF,TGTGCCAGCAGGACGGGCTCTAGGAGAGGGCAGTTCTTC
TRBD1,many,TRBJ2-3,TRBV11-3,CASSLSGQGVDTQYF,TGTGCCAGCAGCTTATCTGGGCAGGGGGTGGATACGCAGTATTTT
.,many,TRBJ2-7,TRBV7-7,CASSLGREGIDEQYF,TGTGCTAGCAGCTTAGGGCGGGAAGGTATCGACGAGCAGTACTTC
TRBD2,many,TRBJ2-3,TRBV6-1,CASSERDYLTDTQYF,TGTGCCAGCAGTGAACGGGACTACCTCACAGATACGCAGTATTTT
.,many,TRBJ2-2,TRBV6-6,CASSAGTGMSGELFF,TGTGCCAGCAGCGCCGGTACAGGGATGTCCGGGGAGCTGTTTTTT
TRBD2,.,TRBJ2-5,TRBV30,CAWAGLAGETQYF,TGTGCCTGGGCGGGACTAGCGGGAGAGACCCAGTACTTC
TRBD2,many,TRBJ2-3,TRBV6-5,CASSYKAGDADTQYF,TGTGCCAGCAGTTACAAAGCGGGAGATGCAGATACGCAGTATTTT
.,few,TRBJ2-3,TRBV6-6,CASSNSRRTDTQYF,TGTGCCAGCAGTAACAGCCGCCGCACAGATACGCAGTATTTT
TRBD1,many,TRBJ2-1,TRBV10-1,CASSKGQGGGQFF,TGCGCCAGCAGTAAGGGACAGGGGGGTGGGCAGTTCTTC
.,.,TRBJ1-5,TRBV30,CAWSGKGRFNQPQHF,TGTGCCTGGAGTGGCAAGGGTCGTTTCAATCAGCCCCAGCATTTT
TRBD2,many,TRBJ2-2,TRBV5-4,CASSWGTSGATGELFF,TGTGCCAGCAGCTGGGGGACTAGCGGGGCCACCGGGGAGCTGTTTTTT
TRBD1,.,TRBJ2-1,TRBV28,CASSGTAHNEQFF,TGTGCCAGCAGTGGGACAGCCCACAATGAGCAGTTCTTC
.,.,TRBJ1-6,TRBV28,CASRFEGHHNSPLHF,TGTGCCAGCAGATTCGAGGGACATCATAATTCACCCCTCCACTTT
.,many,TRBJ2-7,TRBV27,CASSLKLQGEHEQYF,TGTGCCAGCAGTTTAAAGTTACAGGGCGAACACGAGCAGTACTTC
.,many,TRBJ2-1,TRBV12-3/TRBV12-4,CASSATGAYNEQFF,TGTGCCAGCAGTGCCACCGGGGCCTACAATGAGCAGTTCTTC
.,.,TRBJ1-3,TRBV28,CASRSAQGNSGNTIYF,TGTGCCAGCCGTTCAGCCCAGGGTAACTCTGGAAACACCATATATTTT
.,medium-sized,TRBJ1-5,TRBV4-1,CASSQELAGGQPQHF,TGCGCCAGCAGCCAAGAGTTGGCCGGAGGTCAGCCCCAGCATTTT
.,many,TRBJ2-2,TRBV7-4,CANPSLAGPATTGELFF,TGTGCCAACCCCAGTCTGGCAGGGCCGGCAACTACGGGGGAGCTGTTTTTT
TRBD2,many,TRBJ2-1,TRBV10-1,CASSEGVAGGHEQFF,TGCGCCAGCAGCGAGGGGGTAGCGGGAGGACATGAGCAGTTCTTC
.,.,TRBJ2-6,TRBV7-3,CASSLSWIGFTSGANVLTF,TGTGCCAGCAGCCTCTCCTGGATAGGATTCACCTCTGGGGCCAACGTCCTGACTTTC
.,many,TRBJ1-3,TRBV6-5,CASSRQGRSNTIYF,TGTGCCAGCAGTCGTCAGGGACGGAGTAACACCATATATTTT
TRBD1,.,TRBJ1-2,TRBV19,CASTRGSGQGAIYGYTF,TGTGCCAGTACGAGGGGGTCCGGACAGGGGGCGATCTATGGCTACACCTTC
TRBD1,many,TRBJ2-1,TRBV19,CASNRDRGGEQFF,TGTGCCAGTAATAGGGACAGGGGAGGGGAGCAGTTCTTC
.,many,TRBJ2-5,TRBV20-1,CSGLGQETQYF,TGCAGTGGTTTAGGACAAGAGACCCAGTACTTC
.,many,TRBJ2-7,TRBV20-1,CSARGRQAYEQYF,TGCAGTGCTAGAGGACGGCAGGCCTACGAGCAGTACTTC
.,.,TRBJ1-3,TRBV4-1,CASSQERRLSGNTIYF,TGCGCCAGCAGCCAAGAACGACGTCTCTCTGGAAACACCATATATTTT
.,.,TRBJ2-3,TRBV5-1,CASGEGDPGGTDTQYF,TGCGCCAGCGGAGAAGGCGATCCGGGGGGCACAGATACGCAGTATTTT